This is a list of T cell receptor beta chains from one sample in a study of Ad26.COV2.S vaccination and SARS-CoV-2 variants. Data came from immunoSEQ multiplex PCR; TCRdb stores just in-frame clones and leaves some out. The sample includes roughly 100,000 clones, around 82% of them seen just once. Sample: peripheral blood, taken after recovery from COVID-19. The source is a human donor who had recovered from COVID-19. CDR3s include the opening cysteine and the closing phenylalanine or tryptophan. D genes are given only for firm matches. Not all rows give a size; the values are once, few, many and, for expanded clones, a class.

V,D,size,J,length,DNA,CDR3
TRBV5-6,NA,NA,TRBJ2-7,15,TGTGCCAGCAGCGGAACCCAACGGAGCTCCTACGAGCAGTACTTC,CASSGTQRSSYEQYF
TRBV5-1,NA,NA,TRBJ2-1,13,TGCGCCAGCAGCTTGCGAGGGGACAATGAGCAGTTCTTC,CASSLRGDNEQFF
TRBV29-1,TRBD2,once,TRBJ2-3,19,TGCAGCGTTGAGTCCCAAACTAGCGGGGGTTACTGGGGCACAGATACGCAGTATTTT,CSVESQTSGGYWGTDTQYF
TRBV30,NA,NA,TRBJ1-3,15,TGTGCCTGGAGCCTGGGGTCACTCTCTGGAAACACCATATATTTT,CAWSLGSLSGNTIYF
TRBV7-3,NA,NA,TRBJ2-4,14,TGTGCCAGCAGCTTAGGGCGGGACAGCAATATTCAGTACTTC,CASSLGRDSNIQYF
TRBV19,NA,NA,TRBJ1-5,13,TGTGCCAGTAGCCCTCAGGGGACTCAGCCCCAGCATTTT,CASSPQGTQPQHF
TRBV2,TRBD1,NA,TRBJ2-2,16,TGTGCCAGCAGTGACCAACAGGGGGGAAAGGGCGGGGAGCTGTTTTTT,CASSDQQGGKGGELFF
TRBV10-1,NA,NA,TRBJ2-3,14,TGCGCCAGCAGCGATCCAACATTCACAGATACGCAGTATTTT,CASSDPTFTDTQYF
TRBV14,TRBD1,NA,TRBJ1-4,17,TGTGCCAGCAGCCAAGACTCGTCCGGGACAGGGTATGAAAAACTGTTTTTT,CASSQDSSGTGYEKLFF
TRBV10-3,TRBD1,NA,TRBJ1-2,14,TGTGCCTCCGGCCAACAGGGGGCTAATTATGGCTACACCTTC,CASGQQGANYGYTF
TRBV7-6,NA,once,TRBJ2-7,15,TGTGCCAGCAGCTTAGGCGGACAGCCCTTTGGAGAGCAGTACTTC,CASSLGGQPFGEQYF
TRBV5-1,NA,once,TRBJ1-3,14,TGCGCCAGCAGCTTGGTAGATGGGGGAAACACCATATATTTT,CASSLVDGGNTIYF
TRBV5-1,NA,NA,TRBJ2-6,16,TGCGCCAGCAGCTTGGTATCCGGCTCTGGGGCCAACGTCCTGACTTTC,CASSLVSGSGANVLTF
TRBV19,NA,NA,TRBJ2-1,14,TGTGCCAGTAGTGGGGTTGGGGGGGCAAATGAGCAGTTCTTC,CASSGVGGANEQFF
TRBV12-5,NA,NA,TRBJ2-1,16,TGTGCTAGTGGTTTGGTATTAGGCGATGCCTACAATGAGCAGTTCTTC,CASGLVLGDAYNEQFF
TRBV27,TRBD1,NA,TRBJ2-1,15,TGTGCCAGCAGTGGATGGACAGGGGATTACAATGAGCAGTTCTTC,CASSGWTGDYNEQFF
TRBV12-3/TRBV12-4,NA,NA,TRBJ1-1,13,TGTGCCAGCTCGGTCGGGTCCAACACTGAAGCTTTCTTT,CASSVGSNTEAFF
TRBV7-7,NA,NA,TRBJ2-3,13,TGTGCCAGCAGCACCGGGTGGGCAGATACGCAGTATTTT,CASSTGWADTQYF
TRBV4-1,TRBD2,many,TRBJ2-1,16,TGCGCCAGCAGCCAAGAATGGACTAGCGGGGGGGCTGAGCAGTTCTTC,CASSQEWTSGGAEQFF
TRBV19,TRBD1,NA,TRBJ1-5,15,TGTGCCAGTAGTTTTGGGACAGCATCCTATCAGCCCCAGCATTTT,CASSFGTASYQPQHF
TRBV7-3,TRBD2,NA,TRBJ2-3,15,TGTGCCAGCAGCTTAGCTAGCGGGGAAACAGATACGCAGTATTTT,CASSLASGETDTQYF
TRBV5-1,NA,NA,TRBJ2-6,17,TGCGCCAGCAGCGGAAACACGGGTTCCTCTGGGGCCAACGTCCTGACTTTC,CASSGNTGSSGANVLTF
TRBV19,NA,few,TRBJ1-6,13,TGTGCCAGTAGTGAGGGTGTCGGTTCACCCCTCCACTTT,CASSEGVGSPLHF
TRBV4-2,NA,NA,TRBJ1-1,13,TGTGCCAGCAGCCCCCGCGTGGACACTGAAGCTTTCTTT,CASSPRVDTEAFF